These T cell receptor beta chains were read from a single sample in a study of Graves' ophthalmopathy and Graves' hyperthyroidism. In TCRdb, the multiplex PCR reads were re-called with MiXCR into one record per CDR3 protein. Counted here are about 370,000 distinct CDR3 sequences, about 18% occurring once; the ten biggest clones make up 2.4%. Sequencing used peripheral blood. These receptor sequences come from an adult woman with stable Graves' hyperthyroidism. The CDR3 runs from the conserved cysteine through the conserved F or W. The D gene is left open where the match is weak. Clone size is stated in some rows and not others, as once, few, many or a class when expanded.

>many|-|TRBJ2-7|TRBV27
CASGFGGAAYEQYF
TGTGCCAGCGGGTTCGGGGGAGCTGCCTACGAGCAGTACTTC
>few|-|TRBJ2-7|TRBV6-1
CASKSEGTTEQYF
TGTGCCAGCAAGTCAGAGGGGACCACCGAGCAGTACTTC
>many|-|TRBJ2-7|TRBV6-1
CASSVDRSYEQYF
TGTGCCAGCAGTGTAGACAGGTCTTACGAGCAGTACTTC
>-|TRBD1|TRBJ2-7|TRBV6-5
CASSNLDRDDQYF
TGTGCCAGCAGTAACCTGGACAGGGACGATCAGTACTTC
>many|-|TRBJ2-7|TRBV30
CAWSPRGHRTQQYF
TGTGCCTGGAGCCCTCGTGGGCATAGAACTCAGCAGTACTTC
>many|-|TRBJ2-7|TRBV28
CAGSLSSGGEQYF
TGTGCCGGCAGTTTATCGTCGGGTGGCGAGCAGTACTTC
>many|-|TRBJ2-5|TRBV29-1
CSVEEWGLGEETQYF
TGCAGCGTTGAAGAATGGGGGCTCGGGGAAGAGACCCAGTACTTC
>-|TRBD1|TRBJ2-6|TRBV6-5
CASRYRQGARGANVLTF
TGTGCCAGCAGATACAGACAGGGGGCGCGGGGGGCCAACGTCCTGACTTTC
>-|TRBD1|TRBJ2-7|TRBV28
CASREIGTDSYEQYF
TGTGCCAGCAGGGAAATCGGGACAGACTCCTACGAGCAGTACTTC
>many|TRBD1|TRBJ2-7|TRBV4-1
CASSQGVTGGVEQYF
TGCGCCAGCAGCCAAGGCGTCACAGGGGGCGTCGAGCAGTACTTC
>many|TRBD1|TRBJ2-5|TRBV9
CASSFGQGAGTQYF
TGTGCCAGCAGCTTCGGACAGGGGGCGGGGACCCAGTACTTC
>many|TRBD2|TRBJ2-7|TRBV12-3/TRBV12-4
CASSPGTSVSYEQYF
TGTGCCAGCAGTCCTGGGACTAGCGTTTCCTACGAGCAGTACTTC
>many|-|TRBJ1-1|TRBV30
CAWSVQVNTEAFF
TGTGCCTGGAGTGTTCAAGTGAACACTGAAGCTTTCTTT
>many|TRBD1|TRBJ2-5|TRBV20-1
CSASTGLGSITQETQYF
TGCAGTGCTTCGACAGGGCTAGGCTCTATAACACAAGAGACCCAGTACTTC
>many|TRBD1|TRBJ1-2|TRBV20-1
CSARTGEDGYTF
TGCAGTGCACGGACAGGGGAGGATGGCTACACCTTC
>many|-|TRBJ1-1|TRBV12-3/TRBV12-4
CASRPATNLNTEAFF
TGTGCCAGCAGGCCCGCGACAAACCTGAACACTGAAGCTTTCTTT
>many|TRBD1|TRBJ2-7|TRBV27
CASSAQGFVSYEQYF
TGTGCCAGCAGTGCACAGGGGTTTGTCTCCTACGAGCAGTACTTC
>many|-|TRBJ1-1|TRBV15
CATTKQLNTEAFF
TGTGCCACCACCAAACAATTGAACACTGAAGCTTTCTTT
>many|-|TRBJ2-7|TRBV7-3
CASSTNPGYEQYF
TGTGCCAGCAGCACAAATCCGGGGTACGAGCAGTACTTC
>many|-|TRBJ1-6|TRBV5-4
CASSRGTPGFNSPLHF
TGTGCCAGCAGCCGAGGGACCCCTGGGTTTAATTCACCCCTCCACTTT
>-|-|TRBJ1-5|TRBV6-5
CASSYSRLNQPQHF
TGTGCCAGCAGTTACAGTAGACTCAATCAGCCCCAGCATTTT
>-|-|TRBJ1-1|TRBV2
CASSDVRGSEAFF
TGTGCCAGCAGTGATGTCAGGGGATCTGAAGCTTTCTTT
>-|-|TRBJ2-6|TRBV24-1
CATSDYRRGSSGANVLTF
TGTGCCACCAGTGACTACCGACGGGGGAGCTCTGGGGCCAACGTCCTGACTTTC